The 26 T cell receptor beta chains below were found in one sample sequenced in a study of early T cells in non-severe SARS-CoV-2 infection. TCRdb independently ran MiXCR on the 5' RACE reads; one entry per CDR3 protein. The sample gives more than 75,000 distinct CDR3 sequences, approximately 13% of which show up once; roughly 6% is in the top ten. The sample consisted of whole blood. These receptors all come from an adult who was a healthcare worker with PCR-confirmed SARS-CoV-2 infection or an uninfected control (not recorded which).

J is TRBJ2-7 and V is TRBV2, with D maybe TRBD1 (5 bases). The CDR3 is 12 residues long. V was clipped by 2 bases and J by 6 bases, with 8 bases between them. Germline V lookup: CDR1 SNHLY, CDR2 FYNNEI. CDR3 sequence reads: CASSEQGIEQYF. In nucleotides, the CDR3 is TGTGCCAGCAGTGAACAGGGTATCGAGCAGTACTTC.

This clonotype was counted ten times or more. The CDR3 DNA sequence: TGTGCCAGCAGTTTACCGAGAAACACCATATATTTT. Its protein is CASSLPRNTIYF. This sequence joins TRBV28 and TRBJ1-3, with no clear D. Trimming took 2 bases from V and 5 from J, leaving 4 bases between them. The CDR3 has 12 amino acids. Per germline, CDR1 MDHEN and CDR2 SYDVKM.

In nucleotides, the CDR3 is TGCAGCGTTGAACCGCGGACAGCTAACTATGGCTACACCTTC. It codes for CSVEPRTANYGYTF. The chain recombines TRBV29-1 with TRBJ1-2; possibly TRBD1 for D (6 bases). The CDR3 runs to 14 residues. Germline V lookup: CDR1 SQVTM, CDR2 ANQGSEA. Between the trimmed V and J ends, which lost 2 bases and 0 bases, there was a span of 10 bases.

This clonotype was seen ten or more times. The chain joins TRBV11-2 to TRBJ2-1, with D perhaps TRBD1 (5 bases). This CDR3 spans 15 amino acids. From germline, CDR1 is SGHAT and CDR2 FQNNGV. Trimming cost V 8 bases and J 4 bases, with 18 bases left between them. The DNA of the CDR3 is TGTGCCAGCTTAATGCAGGGATTGAAGTACAATGAGCAGTTCTTC. Residues: CASLMQGLKYNEQFF.

This clonotype turned up a few times. The V gene is TRBV7-8, the J gene TRBJ2-7; D is perhaps TRBD1 or TRBD2 (5 bases each). This CDR3 is 15 amino acids long. Between the trimmed V and J ends, which lost 3 bases and 1 base, there was a span of 13 bases. The germline V gene encodes CDR1 SGHVS and CDR2 FQNEAQ. The CDR3 bases are TGTGCCAGCAGCTTTACGGGACGGAATTCCTACGAGCAGTACTTC. Residues: CASSFTGRNSYEQYF.

J is TRBJ2-1 and V is TRBV5-1; a weak D match, TRBD2 (5 bases). Germline CDR1 reads SGHRS; CDR2 reads YFSETQ. This CDR3 contains 14 residues. V was trimmed by 7 bases and J by 7 bases, leaving 18 bases between them. DNA of the CDR3: TGCGCCAGCTCCTCAGCGCAGTCGGGGAATGAGCAGTTCTTC. This codes for CASSSAQSGNEQFF.

V gene TRBV11-2 combines with J gene TRBJ2-1; 8 bases fit TRBD1. V dropped 4 bases and J dropped 4; count of bases not matched to a gene: 15. The CDR3 runs to 18 residues. The V gene's germline CDR1 is SGHAT and CDR2 FQNNGV. CDR3 protein: CASSSFTPGTGSYNEQFF. In DNA form, the CDR3 reads TGTGCCAGCAGCTCATTTACTCCCGGGACAGGTTCATACAATGAGCAGTTCTTC.

V usage is TRBV6-1 and J usage is TRBJ1-1; the D is unclear. V shed 6 bases and J shed 1 base, with 3 bases lying between them. The CDR3 consists of 11 residues. Germline V gives CDR1 MNHNS, CDR2 SASEGT. The CDR3 coding sequence is TGTGCCAGCAGGACGAACACTGAAGCTTTCTTT. Protein product: CASRTNTEAFF.

The V gene is TRBV6-5, the J gene TRBJ2-6, with TRBD2 identical over 11 bases. The CDR3 covers 17 residues. CDR1 is MNHEY, CDR2 SVGAGI, per germline. With V trimmed by 6 bases and J by 2 bases, 6 bases remained unmatched. The CDR3 region is CASSLAGGRTGANVLTF. The CDR3 bases are TGTGCCAGCAGCCTAGCGGGAGGAAGGACTGGGGCCAACGTCCTGACTTTC.

This chain links TRBV2 with TRBJ2-5; D is ambiguous. This CDR3 has 10 residues. V was pared by 8 bases and J by 6 bases, with 7 bases between. CDR1 and CDR2 (germline): SNHLY, FYNNEI. CDR3 bases: TGTGCCAGCGGCGGCCAGACCCAGTACTTC. Protein sequence: CASGGQTQYF.

This clonotype was recorded a few times. This sequence joins TRBV5-1 and TRBJ2-5; D tentatively reads TRBD1 or TRBD2 (5 bases each). CDR1 and CDR2 (germline): SGHRS, YFSETQ. This CDR3 is 14 amino acids long. V was shortened by 3 bases and J by 2 bases, with 11 bases between the two germline ends. CDR3 coding DNA: TGCGCCAGCAGCTCCCGGGACCTGCAAGAGACCCAGTACTTC. Translated, it gives CASSSRDLQETQYF.

This chain uses TRBV23-1 with TRBJ2-7; D uncertain. TRBV23-1 is known as an ORF, though its function is uncertain. The CDR3 loop spans 16 amino acids. Trimming took off 4 bases at V and 0 bases at J, with 16 bases between the two ends. CDR3 sequence reads: CASSPHTGPSSYEQYF. In DNA, the CDR3 is TGCGCCAGCAGTCCGCATACCGGCCCGAGCTCCTACGAGCAGTACTTC.

The CDR3 nucleotides read TGTGCCAGCAGCTATGTGGGGGCCGACGGGGAGCTGTTTTTT. Its translation: CASSYVGADGELFF. The genes are TRBV7-2 and TRBJ2-2; weak D call: TRBD1 (6 bases). The germline V and J ends were trimmed by 4 bases and 7 bases, with 13 bases remaining between them. This CDR3 is 14 amino acids long. In germline, CDR1 is SGHTA, CDR2 FQGNSA.

This clonotype was picked up a small number of times. The genes are TRBV5-6 and TRBJ2-2; D gene uncertain. This CDR3 has 14 residues. Germline CDR1 is SGHDT and CDR2 is YYEEEE. V lost 2 bases, J lost 6 bases, and 11 bases lay in between. CDR3 residues: CASSFSPGAGELFF. DNA for the CDR3: TGTGCCAGCAGCTTTTCGCCGGGTGCCGGGGAGCTGTTTTTT.

This clonotype was detected only a few times. CDR3 nucleotide sequence: TGTGCCAGCAGTTCGCGGGGGGGACAGAGAAACACCATATATTTT. Its translation: CASSSRGGQRNTIYF. The rearrangement links TRBV12-3 or TRBV12-4 to TRBJ1-3; 7 bases are shared with TRBD1. CDR3 size: 15 residues. J was trimmed by 5 bases and V by 4 bases; bases with no gene match: 8.

This clonotype was seen at least ten times. The genes are TRBV11-3 and TRBJ2-7; 10 bases map to TRBD1. The germline V gene encodes CDR1 SGHNT and CDR2 YENEEA. Trimming took 5 bases from V and 3 from J; bases not matched to a gene: 7. The CDR3 runs to 15 residues. CDR3 DNA sequence: TGTGCCAGCAGCCGCGGACAGGGGGAGGGCTACGAGCAGTACTTC. The encoded protein is CASSRGQGEGYEQYF.

This chain uses TRBV10-1 with TRBJ2-3, with D uncertain. V was shortened by 4 bases and J by 4 bases, with 9 bases between the two germline ends. There are 13 residues in the CDR3. CDR1 is WNHNN and CDR2 is SYGVQD in the germline V gene (reference sequence). The CDR3 DNA sequence: TGCGCCAGCAGTGGGACCCTCCCAGATACGCAGTATTTT. Translating it yields CASSGTLPDTQYF.

J is TRBJ1-1 and V is TRBV7-2, with 7 bases fitting TRBD1. The germline CDR1 and CDR2 sequences are SGHTA and FQGNSA. The ends lost 8 bases at V and 5 bases at J; junction bases unmatched: 8. There are 13 residues in the CDR3. In DNA form, the CDR3 reads TGTGCCAGCGCCCCGCAGGGGGGGACTGAAGCTTTCTTT. Encoded protein: CASAPQGGTEAFF.

The sample holds a few counts of this clonotype. The V gene is TRBV20-1, the J gene TRBJ1-2; 9 bases map to TRBD1. CDR1 and CDR2 (germline): DFQATT, SNEGSKA (reference sequence). The junction had 5 bases not matched to a gene; V was cut back by 1 base and J by 2 bases. The CDR3 consists of 15 residues. CDR3 DNA sequence: TGCAGTGCTAGAGCGGGACAGGGAGGAAACTATGGCTACACCTTC. Translating it yields CSARAGQGGNYGYTF.

The CDR3 region is CASSREFNTDTQYF. As DNA, the CDR3 is TGTGCCAGCAGCCGGGAGTTTAACACAGATACGCAGTATTTT. V gene TRBV6-4 combines with J gene TRBJ2-3; D is possibly TRBD2 (6 bases). V was clipped by 6 bases and J by 2 bases, with 12 bases between them. The CDR3 runs 14 residues. Looked up from germline, CDR1 is MRHNA and CDR2 is SNTAGT.

Comment on this clonotype: One base away lies a much larger clone, so this may be a sequencing read error. The chain carries TRBV7-9 and TRBJ2-2; 9 bases align to TRBD1. The CDR3 runs to 15 residues. Germline V gene data show CDR1 as SEHNR and CDR2 as FQNEAQ (reference sequence). CDR3 DNA: TGTGCCAGCAGCTTTGCGGGACAGGGTGCCGGGGGGCTGTTTTTT. This gives the protein CASSFAGQGAGGLFF.

The chain carries TRBV2 and TRBJ2-7; 8 bases line up with TRBD2. This CDR3 spans 16 amino acids. Germline V lookup: CDR1 SNHLY, CDR2 FYNNEI. The V segment lost 6 bases and the J segment 0 bases; nucleotides outside the gene matches: 10. CDR3 sequence: CASRQSSGVTSYEQYF. In nucleotides, the CDR3 is TGTGCCAGCAGACAAAGTAGCGGGGTCACCTCCTACGAGCAGTACTTC.

This clonotype was detected many times. The chain combines TRBV5-3 with TRBJ1-4, with unresolved D. TRBV5-3 carries the ORF label, with uncertain function. V lost 2 bases to trimming and J lost 0 bases, with 20 bases between them. There are 19 residues in the CDR3. The CDR3 DNA is TGTGCCAGAAGCTTTACCGGACCTCGGCCCCCTGCAACTAATGAAAAACTGTTTTTT. Its protein product is CARSFTGPRPPATNEKLFF.

The rearrangement links TRBV12-3 or TRBV12-4 to TRBJ1-5, with D maybe TRBD1 (5 bases). V was cut by 5 bases and J by 6 bases, with 14 bases left in between. The length of the CDR3 is 14 residues. CDR3 sequence (DNA): TGTGCCAGCAGTCTCGGACGAGGGGTTCAGCCCCAGCATTTT. This sequence encodes CASSLGRGVQPQHF.

This clonotype turned up a few times. The chain joins TRBV6-5 to TRBJ1-1; D gene uncertain. CDR3 length equals 14 residues. Trimming shortened V by 2 bases and J by 3 bases, and 10 bases separated the two germline ends. Per the germline V gene, CDR1 is MNHEY and CDR2 is SVGAGI. The CDR3 DNA is TGTGCCAGCAGTTACGGAATAAGGGACACTGAAGCTTTCTTT. It translates to CASSYGIRDTEAFF.

The V and J genes are TRBV3-1 and TRBJ2-7; the D call may be TRBD1 or TRBD2 (5 bases each). V was cut by 3 bases and J by 5 bases, with 11 bases left in between. Looked up from germline, CDR1 is LGHDT and CDR2 is YNNKEL (reference sequence). The CDR3 consists of 13 residues. CDR3 sequence: CASSQGTTNEQYF. As DNA, the CDR3 is TGTGCCAGCAGCCAGGGGACGACTAACGAGCAGTACTTC.